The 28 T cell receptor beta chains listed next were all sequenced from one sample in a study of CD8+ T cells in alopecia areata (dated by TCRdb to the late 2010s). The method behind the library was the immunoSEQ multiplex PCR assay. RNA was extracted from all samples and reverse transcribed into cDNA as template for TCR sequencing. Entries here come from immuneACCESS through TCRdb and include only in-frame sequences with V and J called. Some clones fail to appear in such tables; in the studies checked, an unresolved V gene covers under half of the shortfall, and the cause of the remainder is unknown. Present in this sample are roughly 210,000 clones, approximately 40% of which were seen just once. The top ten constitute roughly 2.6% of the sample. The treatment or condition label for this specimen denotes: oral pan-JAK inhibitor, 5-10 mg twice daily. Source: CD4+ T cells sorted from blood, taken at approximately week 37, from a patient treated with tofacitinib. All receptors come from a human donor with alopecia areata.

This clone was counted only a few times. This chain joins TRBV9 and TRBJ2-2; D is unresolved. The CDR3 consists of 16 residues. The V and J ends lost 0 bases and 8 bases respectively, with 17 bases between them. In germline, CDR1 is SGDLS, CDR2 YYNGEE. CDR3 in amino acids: CASSVAVGSPTGELFF. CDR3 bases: TGTGCCAGCAGCGTAGCTGTAGGCAGCCCCACAGGGGAGCTGTTTTTT.

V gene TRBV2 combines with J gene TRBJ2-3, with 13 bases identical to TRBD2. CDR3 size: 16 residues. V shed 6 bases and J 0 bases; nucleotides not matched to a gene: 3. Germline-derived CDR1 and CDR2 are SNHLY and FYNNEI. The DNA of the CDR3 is TGTGCCAGCAGCGGACTAGCGGGAGTGAGCACAGATACGCAGTATTTT. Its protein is CASSGLAGVSTDTQYF.

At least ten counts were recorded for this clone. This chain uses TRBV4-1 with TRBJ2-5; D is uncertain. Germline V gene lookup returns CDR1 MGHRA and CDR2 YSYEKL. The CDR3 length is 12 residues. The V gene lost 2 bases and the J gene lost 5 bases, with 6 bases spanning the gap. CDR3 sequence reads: CASSQSFETQYF. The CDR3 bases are TGCGCCAGCAGCCAAAGTTTCGAGACCCAGTACTTC.

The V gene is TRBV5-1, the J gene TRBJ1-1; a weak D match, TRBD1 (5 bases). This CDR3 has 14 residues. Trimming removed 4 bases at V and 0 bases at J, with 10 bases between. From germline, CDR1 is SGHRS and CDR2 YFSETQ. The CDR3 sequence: CASSVDIMNTEAFF. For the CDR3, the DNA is TGCGCCAGCAGCGTGGACATCATGAACACTGAAGCTTTCTTT.

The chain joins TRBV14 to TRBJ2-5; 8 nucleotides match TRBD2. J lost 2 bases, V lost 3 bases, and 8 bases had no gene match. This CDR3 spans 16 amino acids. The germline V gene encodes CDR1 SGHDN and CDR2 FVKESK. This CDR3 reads CASSQDLSGGQETQYF. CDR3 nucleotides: TGTGCCAGCAGCCAGGATCTAAGCGGGGGACAAGAGACCCAGTACTTC.

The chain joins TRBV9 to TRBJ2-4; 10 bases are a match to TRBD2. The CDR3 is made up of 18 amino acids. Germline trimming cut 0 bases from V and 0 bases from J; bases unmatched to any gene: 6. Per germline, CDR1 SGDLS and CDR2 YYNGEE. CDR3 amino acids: CASSVGVAGGLAKNIQYF. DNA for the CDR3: TGTGCCAGCAGCGTAGGGGTAGCGGGAGGACTAGCCAAAAACATTCAGTACTTC.

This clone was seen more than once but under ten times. The CDR3 bases are TGTGCCAGCAGTTTATCCGGGATAGAGACCCAGTACTTC. Protein sequence: CASSLSGIETQYF. The chain couples TRBV28 to TRBJ2-5; the D gene is possibly TRBD2 (5 bases). CDR3 length: 13 amino acids. Germline V gene data show CDR1 as MDHEN and CDR2 as SYDVKM. V was pared by 1 base and J by 4 bases, with 7 bases between.

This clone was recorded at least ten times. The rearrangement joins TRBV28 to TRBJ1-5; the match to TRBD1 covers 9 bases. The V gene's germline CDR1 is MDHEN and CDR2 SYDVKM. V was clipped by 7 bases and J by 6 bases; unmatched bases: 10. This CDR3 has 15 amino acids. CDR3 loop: CASITSGTGSQPQHF. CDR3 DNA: TGTGCCAGCATCACCTCCGGGACAGGGAGTCAGCCCCAGCATTTT. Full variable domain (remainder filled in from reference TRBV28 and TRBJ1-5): DVKVTQSSRYLVKRTGEKVFLECVQDMDHENMFWYRQDPGLGLRLIYFSYDVKMKEKGDIPEGYSVSREKKERFSLILESASTNQTSMYLCASITSGTGSQPQHFGDGTRLSIL.

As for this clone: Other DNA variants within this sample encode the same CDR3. CDR3 DNA sequence: TGCAGCGTTGAAAAGGGGGGGGGAACCGGGGAGCTGTTTTTT. Its translation: CSVEKGGGTGELFF. The chain links TRBV29-1 to TRBJ2-2; TRBD2 might be the D (7 bases). The germline CDR1 and CDR2 sequences are SQVTM and ANQGSEA. This CDR3 region has 14 residues. With 2 bases removed from V and 5 bases from J, the gap between germline ends came to 12 bases.

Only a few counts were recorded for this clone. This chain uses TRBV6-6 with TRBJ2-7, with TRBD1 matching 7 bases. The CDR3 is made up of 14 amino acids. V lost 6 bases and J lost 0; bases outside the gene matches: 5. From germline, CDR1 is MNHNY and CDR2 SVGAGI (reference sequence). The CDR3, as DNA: TGTGCCAGCAGGACAGGGCGGCTCTCCTACGAGCAGTACTTC. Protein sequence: CASRTGRLSYEQYF.

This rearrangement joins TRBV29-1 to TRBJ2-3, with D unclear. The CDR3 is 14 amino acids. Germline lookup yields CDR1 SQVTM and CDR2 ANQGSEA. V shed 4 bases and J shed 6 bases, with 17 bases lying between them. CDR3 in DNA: TGCAGCGTTGCCGGACCATTCGAACGGGATACGCAGTATTTT. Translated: CSVAGPFERDTQYF.

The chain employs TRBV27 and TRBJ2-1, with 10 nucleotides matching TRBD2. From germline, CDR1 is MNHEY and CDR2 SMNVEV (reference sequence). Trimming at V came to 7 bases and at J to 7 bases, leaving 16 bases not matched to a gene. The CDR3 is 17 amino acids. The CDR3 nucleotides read TGTGCCAGCACCCAAAGCCCTAGCGGGGGTTATATTAATGAGCAGTTCTTC. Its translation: CASTQSPSGGYINEQFF.

The CDR3 DNA follows: TGCGCCAGCAGCCGAGGGACTAGCGACACCGGGGAGCTGTTTTTT. This encodes CASSRGTSDTGELFF. The rearrangement joins TRBV5-1 to TRBJ2-2; 10 nucleotides match TRBD2. Unmatched junction bases numbered 3, after V lost 4 bases and J lost 3 bases. This CDR3 region has 15 residues. Germline V gives CDR1 SGHRS, CDR2 YFSETQ.

As DNA, the CDR3 is TGCGCCAGCAGCTTGGGGCCTAGCGGGAGTTCCAAAAACATTCAGTACTTC. Translated, it gives CASSLGPSGSSKNIQYF. The chain has TRBV5-1 and TRBJ2-4, with TRBD2 matching 10 bases. The CDR3 is 17 amino acids. Germline V lookup: CDR1 SGHRS, CDR2 YFSETQ. The junction had 5 bases not matched to a gene; V was cut back by 0 bases and J by 2 bases. The full variable domain, with the rest looked up from reference TRBV5-1 and TRBJ2-4, is KAGVTQTPRYLIKTRGQQVTLSCSPISGHRSVSWYQQTPGQGLQFLFEYFSETQRNKGNFPGRFSGRQFSNSRSEMNVSTLELGDSALYLCASSLGPSGSSKNIQYFGAGTRLSVL.

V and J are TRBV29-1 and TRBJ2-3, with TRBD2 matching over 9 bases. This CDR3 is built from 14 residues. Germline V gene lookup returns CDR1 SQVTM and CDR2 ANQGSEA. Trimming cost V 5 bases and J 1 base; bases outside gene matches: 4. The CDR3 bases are TGCAGCGTTCCGACTAGCGGCGGCACAGATACGCAGTATTTT. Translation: CSVPTSGGTDTQYF.

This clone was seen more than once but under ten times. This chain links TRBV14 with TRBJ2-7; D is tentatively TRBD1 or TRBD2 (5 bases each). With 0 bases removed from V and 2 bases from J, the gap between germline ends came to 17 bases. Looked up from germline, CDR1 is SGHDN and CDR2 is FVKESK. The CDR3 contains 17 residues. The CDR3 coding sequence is TGTGCCAGCAGCCAAGATCAGCGGCAGGGAGAGACCTACGAGCAGTACTTC. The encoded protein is CASSQDQRQGETYEQYF.

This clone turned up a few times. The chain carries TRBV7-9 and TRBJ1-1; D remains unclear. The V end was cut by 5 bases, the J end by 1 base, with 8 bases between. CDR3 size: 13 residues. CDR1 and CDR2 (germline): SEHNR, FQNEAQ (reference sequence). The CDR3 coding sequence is TGTGCCAGCAGCCTGAGAACGAACACTGAAGCTTTCTTT. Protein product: CASSLRTNTEAFF.

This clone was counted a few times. CDR3 bases: TGTGCCAGCAGGCCCCGAGGGGGAGCCTACAATGAGCAGTTCTTC. The encoded protein is CASRPRGGAYNEQFF. The rearrangement links TRBV11-1 to TRBJ2-1, with a tentative D call TRBD1 (6 bases). Germline CDR1 is SGHAT and CDR2 is FQDESV (reference sequence). Trimming removed 6 bases at V and 2 bases at J, with 14 bases between. CDR3 length: 15 residues.

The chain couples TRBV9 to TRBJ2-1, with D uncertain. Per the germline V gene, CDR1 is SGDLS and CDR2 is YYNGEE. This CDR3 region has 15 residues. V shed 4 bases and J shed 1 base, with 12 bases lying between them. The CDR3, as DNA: TGTGCCAGCAGCCTGCGTGGGGATTCCTACAATGAGCAGTTCTTC. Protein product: CASSLRGDSYNEQFF.

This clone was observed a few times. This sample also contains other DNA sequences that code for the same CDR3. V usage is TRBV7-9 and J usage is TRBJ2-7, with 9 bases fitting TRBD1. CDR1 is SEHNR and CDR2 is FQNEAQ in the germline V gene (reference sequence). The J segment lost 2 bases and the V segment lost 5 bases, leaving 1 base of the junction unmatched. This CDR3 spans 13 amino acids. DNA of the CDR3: TGTGCCAGCAGCCGACAGGGGGCCTACGAGCAGTACTTC. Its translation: CASSRQGAYEQYF.

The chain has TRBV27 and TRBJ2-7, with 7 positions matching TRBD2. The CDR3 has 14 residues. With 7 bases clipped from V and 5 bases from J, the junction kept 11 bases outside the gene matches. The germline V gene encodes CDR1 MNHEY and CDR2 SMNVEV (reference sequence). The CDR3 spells CASTPWAGEDEQYF. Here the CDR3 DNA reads TGTGCCAGCACCCCATGGGCGGGAGAGGACGAGCAGTACTTC.

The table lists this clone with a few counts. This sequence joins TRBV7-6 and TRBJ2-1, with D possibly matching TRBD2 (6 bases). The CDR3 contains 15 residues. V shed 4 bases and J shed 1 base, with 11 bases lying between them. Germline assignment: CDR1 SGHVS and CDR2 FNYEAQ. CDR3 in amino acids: CASSSFSGSYNEQFF. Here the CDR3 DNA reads TGTGCCAGCAGCTCCTTTAGCGGATCCTACAATGAGCAGTTCTTC. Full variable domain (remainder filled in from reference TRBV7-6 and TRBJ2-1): GAGVSQSPRYKVTKRGQDVALRCDPISGHVSLYWYRQALGQGPEFLTYFNYEAQQDKSGLPNDRFSAERPEGSISTLTIQRTEQRDSAMYRCASSSFSGSYNEQFFGPGTRLTVL.

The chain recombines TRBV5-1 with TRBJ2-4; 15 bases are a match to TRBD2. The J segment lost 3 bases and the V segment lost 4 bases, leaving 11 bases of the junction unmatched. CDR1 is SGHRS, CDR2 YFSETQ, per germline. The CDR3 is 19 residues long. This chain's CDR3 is CASSPGLAGGSPSKNIQYF. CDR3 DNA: TGCGCCAGCAGCCCCGGACTAGCGGGAGGGTCACCGAGCAAAAACATTCAGTACTTC.

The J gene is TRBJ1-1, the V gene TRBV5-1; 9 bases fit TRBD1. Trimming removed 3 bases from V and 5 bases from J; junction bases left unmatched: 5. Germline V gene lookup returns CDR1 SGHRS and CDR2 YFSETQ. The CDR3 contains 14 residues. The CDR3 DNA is TGCGCCAGCAGCTCGGGACAGGGAACGACTGAAGCTTTCTTT. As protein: CASSSGQGTTEAFF.

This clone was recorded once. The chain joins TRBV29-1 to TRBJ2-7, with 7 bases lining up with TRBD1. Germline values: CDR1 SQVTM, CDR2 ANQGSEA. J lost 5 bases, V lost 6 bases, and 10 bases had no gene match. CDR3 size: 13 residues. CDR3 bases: TGCAGCGTGACAGGGTTCGGGCTTGACGAGCAGTACTTC. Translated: CSVTGFGLDEQYF.

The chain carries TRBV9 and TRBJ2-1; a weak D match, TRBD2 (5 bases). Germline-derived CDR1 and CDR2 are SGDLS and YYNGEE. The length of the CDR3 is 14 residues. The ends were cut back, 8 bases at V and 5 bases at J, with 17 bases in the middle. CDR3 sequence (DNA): TGTGCCAGTGAGGGTGGGAGTAAGGACAATGAGCAGTTCTTC. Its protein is CASEGGSKDNEQFF.

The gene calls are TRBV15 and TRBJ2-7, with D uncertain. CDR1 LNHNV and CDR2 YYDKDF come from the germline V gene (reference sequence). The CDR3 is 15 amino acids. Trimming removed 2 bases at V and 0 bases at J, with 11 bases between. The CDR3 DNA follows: TGTGCCACCAGCAGACTGACACCGAGCTCCTACGAGCAGTACTTC. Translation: CATSRLTPSSYEQYF. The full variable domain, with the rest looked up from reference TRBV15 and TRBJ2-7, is DAMVIQNPRYQVTQFGKPVTLSCSQTLNHNVMYWYQQKSSQAPKLLFHYYDKDFNNEADTPDNFQSRRPNTSFCFLDIRSPGLGDTAMYLCATSRLTPSSYEQYFGPGTRLTVT.

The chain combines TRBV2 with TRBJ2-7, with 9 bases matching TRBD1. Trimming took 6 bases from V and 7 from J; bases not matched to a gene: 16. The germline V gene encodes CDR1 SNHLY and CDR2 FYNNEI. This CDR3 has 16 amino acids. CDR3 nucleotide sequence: TGTGCCAGCAGAGCCCATGCCGGGACAGGGAAAAGGGAGCAGTACTTC. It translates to CASRAHAGTGKREQYF.